The entry that follows covers one TCR beta chain sequence. Its antigen is not known. These data come from a study of cytomegalovirus exposure and HLA in healthy donors. General observations from the study: The study designated 164 TCR beta chains cytomegalovirus-associated. Presence/absence analyses took donor sequencing depth as roughly uniform. TCR beta V- and J-gene trimming, according to a later analysis, was linked to a missense DCLRE1C variant.

Although they were nominally healthy when sampled, donors likely had unrecorded immune exposures. PCR was performed using 60 Vbeta and 13 Jbeta primers. Repertoires were generated with immunoSEQ multiplex PCR, while TCRdb's copy carries only in-frame clones and drops some. The data hold 150,000 to 200,000 clones, with about 76% observed a single time. Germline-derived CDR1 and CDR2 are SGHTA and FQGNSA. This CDR3 has 14 amino acids. V lost 5 bases to trimming and J lost 5 bases; unmatched junction nucleotides: 5. The chain employs TRBV7-2 and TRBJ2-3; 9 bases line up with TRBD2. The sample was PBMCs. The clonotype comes from a woman between 50 and 59 years old in good health and CMV-seronegative. CDR3 loop: CASSPSGNGDTQYF. For the CDR3, the DNA is TGTGCCAGCAGCCCTAGCGGGAATGGAGATACGCAGTATTTT.